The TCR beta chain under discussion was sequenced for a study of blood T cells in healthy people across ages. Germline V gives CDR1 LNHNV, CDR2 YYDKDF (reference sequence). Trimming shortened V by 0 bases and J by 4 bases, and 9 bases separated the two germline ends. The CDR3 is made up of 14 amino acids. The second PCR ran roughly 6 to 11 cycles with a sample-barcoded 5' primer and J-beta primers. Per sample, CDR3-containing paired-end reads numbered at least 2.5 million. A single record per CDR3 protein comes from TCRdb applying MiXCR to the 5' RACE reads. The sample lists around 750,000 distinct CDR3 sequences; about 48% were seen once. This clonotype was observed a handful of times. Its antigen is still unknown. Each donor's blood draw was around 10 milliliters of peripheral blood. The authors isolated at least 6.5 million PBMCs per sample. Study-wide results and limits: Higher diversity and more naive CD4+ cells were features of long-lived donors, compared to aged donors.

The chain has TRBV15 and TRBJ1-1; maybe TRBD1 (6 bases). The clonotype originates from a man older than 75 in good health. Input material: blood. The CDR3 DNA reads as TGTGCCACCAGCAGAGATCGAGGGGGCACTGAAGCTTTCTTT. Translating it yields CATSRDRGGTEAFF.